Presented here are 11 T cell receptor beta chains from one specimen sequenced in a study of blood T cells in healthy people across ages. Through a sample-barcoded 5' primer and a J-beta primer mix, a second PCR was run for 7 to 11 cycles. TCRdb re-called the 5' RACE reads through MiXCR, storing one row per CDR3 protein. The data show 1.5 million or so distinct CDR3 sequences, 35% to 45% seen once. Material for sequencing was blood. The receptor set was obtained from a woman younger than 30 in good health.

The chain uses TRBV27 and TRBJ2-1; possible D gene TRBD2, 6 bases. This CDR3 is built from 14 residues. Per germline, CDR1 MNHEY and CDR2 SMNVEV (reference sequence). Between the trimmed V and J ends, which lost 1 base and 7 bases, there was a span of 11 bases. The CDR3 protein is CASSLWGVRNEQFF. In nucleotides, the CDR3 is TGTGCCAGCAGTTTATGGGGGGTAAGGAATGAGCAGTTCTTC.

This clonotype occurred a few times. The chain uses TRBV10-3 and TRBJ2-2; D is ambiguous. Germline V CDR1 and CDR2: ENHRY, SYGVKD. CDR3 length equals 13 residues. Trimming left V 0 bases short and J 4 bases short, with 3 bases between. The CDR3 DNA sequence: TGTGCCATCAGTGAGTCCCCCACCGGGGAGCTGTTTTTT. Translated, it gives CAISESPTGELFF.

This clonotype has ten or more counts. The J gene is TRBJ2-5, the V gene TRBV29-1; D possibly corresponds to TRBD1 (6 bases). From germline, CDR1 is SQVTM and CDR2 ANQGSEA. The length of the CDR3 is 13 residues. V gave up 4 bases and J gave up 4 bases, with 13 bases separating them. The CDR3 region is CSVGGLLGETQYF. The CDR3 nucleotides are TGCAGCGTTGGGGGGCTATTAGGAGAGACCCAGTACTTC.

J is TRBJ2-5 and V is TRBV5-6; 7 bases map to TRBD1. The J call may be in error: the DNA end matches TRBJ2-7 better. Germline CDR1 reads SGHDT; CDR2 reads YYEEEE. The CDR3 totals 15 residues. The CDR3 DNA sequence: TGTGCCAGCAGCTCGGCCTACAGGGGCAGGCGCGAGCAGTACTTC. It is translated as CASSSAYRGRREQYF.

This clonotype appeared many times. The V gene is TRBV7-2, the J gene TRBJ2-1, with 8 bases identical to TRBD2. CDR3 length: 14 amino acids. The junction had 6 bases not matched to a gene; V was cut back by 5 bases and J by 6 bases. Germline V gene data show CDR1 as SGHTA and CDR2 as FQGNSA. CDR3: CASSPGLVGNEQFF. In DNA form, the CDR3 reads TGTGCCAGCAGCCCGGGACTAGTGGGCAATGAGCAGTTCTTC.

V and J are TRBV28 and TRBJ2-4, with D unclear. With 8 bases removed from V and 2 bases from J, the gap between germline ends came to 7 bases. Germline lookup yields CDR1 MDHEN and CDR2 SYDVKM. This CDR3 contains 12 residues. CDR3 sequence: CASRGSKNIQYF. The CDR3, as DNA: TGTGCCAGCCGAGGTTCCAAAAACATTCAGTACTTC. The full variable domain, its missing parts supplied by reference TRBV28 and TRBJ2-4, is DVKVTQSSRYLVKRTGEKVFLECVQDMDHENMFWYRQDPGLGLRLIYFSYDVKMKEKGDIPEGYSVSREKKERFSLILESASTNQTSMYLCASRGSKNIQYFGAGTRLSVL.

The genes are TRBV7-9 and TRBJ2-1, with 8 bases matching TRBD2. The end of the DNA is better explained by TRBJ2-7, so the J call may be wrong. Per the germline V gene, CDR1 is SEHNR and CDR2 is FQNEAQ (reference sequence). This CDR3 comprises 15 residues. CDR3 coding DNA: TGTGCCAGCAGCCCGCCGAGTAGCGGGATAGATGAGCAGTACTTC. Its translation is CASSPPSSGIDEQYF.

This clonotype was found a few times. This chain joins TRBV7-2 and TRBJ2-1; D uncertain. The CDR3 contains 15 residues. Trimming shortened V by 1 base and J by 2 bases, and 9 bases separated the two germline ends. Per the germline V gene, CDR1 is SGHTA and CDR2 is FQGNSA. The CDR3 region is CASSLDLAPYNEQFF. The CDR3 DNA is TGTGCCAGCAGCTTAGATTTGGCTCCCTACAATGAGCAGTTCTTC.

This clonotype showed up many times. The chain carries TRBV6-5 and TRBJ2-1; D remains ambiguous. Germline CDR1 MNHEY, CDR2 SVGAGI. The CDR3 is 17 amino acids. Trimming shortened V by 0 bases and J by 0 bases, and 12 bases separated the two germline ends. This chain's CDR3 is CASSYSHVWSSYNEQFF. In DNA, the CDR3 is TGTGCCAGCAGTTACTCCCACGTCTGGAGCTCCTACAATGAGCAGTTCTTC.

This chain connects TRBV3-1 to TRBJ1-2; 8 nucleotides agree with TRBD1. Germline-derived CDR1 and CDR2 are LGHDT and YNNKEL (reference sequence). This CDR3 comprises 14 residues. The V and J ends lost 5 bases and 6 bases, in that order; junction bases with no gene match: 8. CDR3 sequence reads: CASSARQGRDGYTF. The CDR3 region has the DNA TGTGCCAGCAGCGCTCGACAGGGGAGGGATGGCTACACCTTC.

The chain uses TRBV19 and TRBJ2-3; D not resolved. Germline V gene sequence: CDR1 LNHDA, CDR2 SQIVND (reference sequence). The ends were cut back, 3 bases at V and 2 bases at J, with 12 bases in the middle. There are 15 residues in the CDR3. CDR3: CASSMKVGDTDTQYF. In DNA form, the CDR3 reads TGTGCCAGTAGTATGAAGGTGGGCGACACAGATACGCAGTATTTT.